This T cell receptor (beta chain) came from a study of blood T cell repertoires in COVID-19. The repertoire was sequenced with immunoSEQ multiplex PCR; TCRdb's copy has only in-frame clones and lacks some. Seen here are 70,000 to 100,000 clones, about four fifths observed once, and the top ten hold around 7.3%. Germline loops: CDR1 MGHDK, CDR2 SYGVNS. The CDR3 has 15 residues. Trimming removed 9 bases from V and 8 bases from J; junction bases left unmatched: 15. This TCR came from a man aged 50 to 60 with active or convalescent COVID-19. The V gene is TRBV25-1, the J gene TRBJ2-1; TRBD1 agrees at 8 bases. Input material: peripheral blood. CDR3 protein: CASDSRDRPMYEQFF. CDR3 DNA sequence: TGTGCCAGTGACTCCCGGGACAGGCCTATGTATGAGCAGTTCTTC.